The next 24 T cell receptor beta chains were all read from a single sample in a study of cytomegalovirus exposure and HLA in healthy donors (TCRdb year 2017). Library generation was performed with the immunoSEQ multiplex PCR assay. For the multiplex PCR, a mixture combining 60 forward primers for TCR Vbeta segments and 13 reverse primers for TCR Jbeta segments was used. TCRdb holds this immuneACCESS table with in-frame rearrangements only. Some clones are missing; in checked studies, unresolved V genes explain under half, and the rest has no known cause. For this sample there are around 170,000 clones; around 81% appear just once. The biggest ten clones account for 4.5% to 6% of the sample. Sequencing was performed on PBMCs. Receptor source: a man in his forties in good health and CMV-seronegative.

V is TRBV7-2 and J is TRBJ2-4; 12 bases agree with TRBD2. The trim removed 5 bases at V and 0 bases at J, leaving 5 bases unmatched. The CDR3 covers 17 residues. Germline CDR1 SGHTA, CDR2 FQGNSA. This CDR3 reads CASSPLAGGQAKNIQYF. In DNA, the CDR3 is TGTGCCAGCAGCCCACTAGCGGGGGGACAAGCCAAAAACATTCAGTACTTC.

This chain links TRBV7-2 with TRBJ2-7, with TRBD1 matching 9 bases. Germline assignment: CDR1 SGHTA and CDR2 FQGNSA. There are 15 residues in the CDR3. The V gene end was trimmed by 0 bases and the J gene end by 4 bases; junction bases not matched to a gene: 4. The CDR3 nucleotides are TGTGCCAGCAGCTTAGCGGACAGGGGAGGTTACGAGCAGTACTTC. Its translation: CASSLADRGGYEQYF.

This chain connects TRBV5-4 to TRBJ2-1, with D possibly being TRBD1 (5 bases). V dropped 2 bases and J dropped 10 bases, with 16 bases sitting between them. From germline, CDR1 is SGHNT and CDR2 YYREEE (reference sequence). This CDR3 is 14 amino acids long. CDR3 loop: CASSFGHSVSEQFF. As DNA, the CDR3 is TGTGCCAGCAGCTTTGGACACTCCGTCAGCGAGCAGTTCTTC. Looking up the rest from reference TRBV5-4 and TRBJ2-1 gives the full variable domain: ETGVTQSPTHLIKTRGQQVTLRCSSQSGHNTVSWYQQALGQGPQFIFQYYREEENGRGNFPPRFSGLQFPNYSSELNVNALELDDSALYLCASSFGHSVSEQFFGPGTRLTVL.

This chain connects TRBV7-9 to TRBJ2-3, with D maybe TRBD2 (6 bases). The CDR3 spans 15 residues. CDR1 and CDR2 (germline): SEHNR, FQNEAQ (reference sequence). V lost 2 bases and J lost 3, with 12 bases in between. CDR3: CASSLLSGRTDTQYF. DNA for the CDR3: TGTGCCAGCAGCTTATTATCAGGGAGGACAGATACGCAGTATTTT.

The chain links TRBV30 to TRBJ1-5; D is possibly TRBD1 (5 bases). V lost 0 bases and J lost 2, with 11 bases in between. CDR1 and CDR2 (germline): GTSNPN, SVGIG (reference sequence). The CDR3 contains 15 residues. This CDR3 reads CAWSVGGSGNQPQHF. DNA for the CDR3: TGTGCCTGGAGTGTGGGGGGTTCAGGCAATCAGCCCCAGCATTTT. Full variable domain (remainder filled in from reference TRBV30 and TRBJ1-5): SQTIHQWPATLVQPVGSPLSLECTVEGTSNPNLYWYRQAAGRGLQLLFYSVGIGQISSEVPQNLSASRPQDRQFILSSKKLLLSDSGFYLCAWSVGGSGNQPQHFGDGTRLSIL.

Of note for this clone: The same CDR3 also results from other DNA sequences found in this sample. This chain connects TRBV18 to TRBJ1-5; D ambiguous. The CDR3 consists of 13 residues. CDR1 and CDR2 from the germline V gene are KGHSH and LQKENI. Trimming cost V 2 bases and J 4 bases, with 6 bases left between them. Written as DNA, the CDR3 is TGTGCCAGCTCACCAACGGGGAATCAGCCCCAGCATTTT. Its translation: CASSPTGNQPQHF.

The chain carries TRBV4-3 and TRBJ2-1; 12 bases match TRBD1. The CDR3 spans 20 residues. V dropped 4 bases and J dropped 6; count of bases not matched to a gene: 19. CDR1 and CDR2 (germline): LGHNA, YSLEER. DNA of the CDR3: TGCGCCAGCAGCCGATCGACCGGGACAGGGGGCGGTCTGGGGGCCAATGAGCAGTTCTTC. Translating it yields CASSRSTGTGGGLGANEQFF.

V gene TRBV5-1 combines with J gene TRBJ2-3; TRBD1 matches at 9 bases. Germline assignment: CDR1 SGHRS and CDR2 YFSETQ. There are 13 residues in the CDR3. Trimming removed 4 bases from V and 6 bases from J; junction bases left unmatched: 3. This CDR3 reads CASSIGQGDTQYF. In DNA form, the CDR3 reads TGCGCCAGCAGCATCGGACAGGGGGATACGCAGTATTTT.

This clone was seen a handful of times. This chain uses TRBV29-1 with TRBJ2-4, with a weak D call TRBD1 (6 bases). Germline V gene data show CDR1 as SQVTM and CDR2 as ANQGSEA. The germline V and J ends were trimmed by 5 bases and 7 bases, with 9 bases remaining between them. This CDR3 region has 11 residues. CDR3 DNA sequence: TGCAGCGTTTCAGGGGAGAACATTCAGTACTTC. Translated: CSVSGENIQYF. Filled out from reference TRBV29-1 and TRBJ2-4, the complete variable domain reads SAVISQKPSRDICQRGTSLTIQCQVDSQVTMMFWYRQQPGQSLTLIATANQGSEATYESGFVIDKFPISRPNLTFSTLTVSNMSPEDSSIYLCSVSGENIQYFGAGTRLSVL.

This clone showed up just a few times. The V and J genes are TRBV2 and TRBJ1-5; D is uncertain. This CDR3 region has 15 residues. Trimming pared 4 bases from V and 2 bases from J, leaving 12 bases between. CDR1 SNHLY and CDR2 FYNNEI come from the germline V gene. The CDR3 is CASSADLYGNQPQHF. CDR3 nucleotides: TGTGCCAGCAGTGCAGATTTATATGGCAATCAGCCCCAGCATTTT.

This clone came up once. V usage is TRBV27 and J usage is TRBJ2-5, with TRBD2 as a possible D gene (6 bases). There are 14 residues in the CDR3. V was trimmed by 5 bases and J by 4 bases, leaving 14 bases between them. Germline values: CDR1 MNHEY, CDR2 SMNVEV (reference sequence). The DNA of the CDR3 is TGTGCCAGCAGTCCTCGGGACTCGACAGAGACCCAGTACTTC. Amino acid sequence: CASSPRDSTETQYF.

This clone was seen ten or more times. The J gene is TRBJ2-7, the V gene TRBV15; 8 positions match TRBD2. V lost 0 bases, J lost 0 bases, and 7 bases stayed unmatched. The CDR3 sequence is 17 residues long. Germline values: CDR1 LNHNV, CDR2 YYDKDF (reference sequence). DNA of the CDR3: TGTGCCACCAGCAGAGATTCGGGCGGGAGGCTCTCCTACGAGCAGTACTTC. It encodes CATSRDSGGRLSYEQYF. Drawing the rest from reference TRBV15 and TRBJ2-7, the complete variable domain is DAMVIQNPRYQVTQFGKPVTLSCSQTLNHNVMYWYQQKSSQAPKLLFHYYDKDFNNEADTPDNFQSRRPNTSFCFLDIRSPGLGDTAMYLCATSRDSGGRLSYEQYFGPGTRLTVT.

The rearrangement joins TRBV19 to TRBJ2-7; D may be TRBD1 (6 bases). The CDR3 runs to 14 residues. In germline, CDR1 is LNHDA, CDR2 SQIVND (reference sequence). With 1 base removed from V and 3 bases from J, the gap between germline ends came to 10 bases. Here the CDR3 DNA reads TGTGCCAGTAGTATAGGGGGGCGCGGCTACGAGCAGTACTTC. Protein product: CASSIGGRGYEQYF. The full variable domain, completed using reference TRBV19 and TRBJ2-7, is DGGITQSPKYLFRKEGQNVTLSCEQNLNHDAMYWYRQDPGQGLRLIYYSQIVNDFQKGDIAEGYSVSREKKESFPLTVTSAQKNPTAFYLCASSIGGRGYEQYFGPGTRLTVT.

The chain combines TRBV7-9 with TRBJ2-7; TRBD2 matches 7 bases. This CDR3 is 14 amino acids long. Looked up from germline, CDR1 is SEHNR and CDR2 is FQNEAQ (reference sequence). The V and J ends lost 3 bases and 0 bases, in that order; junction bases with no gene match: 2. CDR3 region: CASSFGGSSYEQYF. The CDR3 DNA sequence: TGTGCCAGCAGCTTCGGGGGGTCCTCCTACGAGCAGTACTTC.

This CDR3 reads CASSLSGTGVNGYTF. The CDR3 DNA reads TGTGCCAGCAGCCTTTCCGGGACAGGGGTTAATGGCTACACCTTC. The V gene is TRBV7-9, the J gene TRBJ1-2; the match to TRBD1 covers 10 bases. The CDR3 runs 15 residues. With V trimmed by 5 bases and J by 6 bases, 9 bases remained unmatched. Germline CDR1 is SEHNR and CDR2 is FQNEAQ (reference sequence).

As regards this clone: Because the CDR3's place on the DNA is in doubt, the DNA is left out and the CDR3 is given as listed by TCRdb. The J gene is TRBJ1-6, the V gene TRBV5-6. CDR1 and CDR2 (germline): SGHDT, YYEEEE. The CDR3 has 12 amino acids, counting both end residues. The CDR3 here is CASSLYSTPPLW.

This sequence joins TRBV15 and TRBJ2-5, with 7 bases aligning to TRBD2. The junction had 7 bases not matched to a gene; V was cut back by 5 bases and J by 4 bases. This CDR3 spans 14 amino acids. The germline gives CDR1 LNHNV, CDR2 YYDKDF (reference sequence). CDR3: CATSGGVRPETQYF. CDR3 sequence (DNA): TGTGCCACCAGCGGGGGGGTCCGTCCAGAGACCCAGTACTTC.

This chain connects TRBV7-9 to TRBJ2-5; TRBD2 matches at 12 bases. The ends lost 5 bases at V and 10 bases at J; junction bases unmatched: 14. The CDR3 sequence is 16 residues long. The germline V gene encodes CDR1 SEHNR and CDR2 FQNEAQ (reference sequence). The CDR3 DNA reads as TGTGCCAGCAGCCCCTCAACGACTAGCGGGAGACCAGTCCAGTACTTC. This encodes CASSPSTTSGRPVQYF.

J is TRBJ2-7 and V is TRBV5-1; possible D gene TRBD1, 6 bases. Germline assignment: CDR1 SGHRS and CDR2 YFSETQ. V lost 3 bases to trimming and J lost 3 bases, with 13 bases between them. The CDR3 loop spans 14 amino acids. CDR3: CASSSGTQFYEQYF. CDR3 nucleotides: TGCGCCAGCAGCTCCGGGACACAATTCTACGAGCAGTACTTC.

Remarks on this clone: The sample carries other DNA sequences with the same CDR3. CDR3 loop: CASSVQLAGGGDTQYF. CDR3 DNA sequence: TGTGCCAGCAGCGTACAACTAGCGGGGGGCGGGGATACGCAGTATTTT. The chain links TRBV9 to TRBJ2-3; 12 nucleotides match TRBD2. Unmatched junction bases numbered 6, after V lost 1 base and J lost 6 bases. The germline gives CDR1 SGDLS, CDR2 YYNGEE. This CDR3 contains 16 residues.

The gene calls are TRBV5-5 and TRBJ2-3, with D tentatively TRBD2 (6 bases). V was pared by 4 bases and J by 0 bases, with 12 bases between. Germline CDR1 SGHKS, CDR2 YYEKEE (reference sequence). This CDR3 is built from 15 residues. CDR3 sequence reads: CASSPGGASTDTQYF. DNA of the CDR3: TGTGCCAGCAGCCCCGGGGGTGCTAGCACAGATACGCAGTATTTT.

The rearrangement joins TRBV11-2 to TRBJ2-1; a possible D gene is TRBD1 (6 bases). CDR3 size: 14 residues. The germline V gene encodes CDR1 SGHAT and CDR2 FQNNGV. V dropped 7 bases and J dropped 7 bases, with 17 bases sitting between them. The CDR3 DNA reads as TGTGCCAGCACCGAAACAGGGTTAGGGAATGAGCAGTTCTTC. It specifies CASTETGLGNEQFF.

The CDR3 loop is CASTLMETAFQETQYF. As DNA, the CDR3 is TGTGCCAGCACCCTAATGGAAACAGCCTTTCAAGAGACCCAGTACTTC. The chain recombines TRBV7-8 with TRBJ2-5; the D is unclear. Trimming left V 7 bases short and J 2 bases short, with 20 bases between. The CDR3 extends over 16 amino acids. Germline values: CDR1 SGHVS, CDR2 FQNEAQ.

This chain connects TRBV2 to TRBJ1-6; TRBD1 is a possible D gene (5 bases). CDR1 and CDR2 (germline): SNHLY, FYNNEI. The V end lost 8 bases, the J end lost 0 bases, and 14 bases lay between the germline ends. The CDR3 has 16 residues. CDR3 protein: CASRLEGRSYNSPLHF. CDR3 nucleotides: TGTGCCAGCCGCTTGGAGGGGCGCTCCTATAATTCACCCCTCCACTTT.